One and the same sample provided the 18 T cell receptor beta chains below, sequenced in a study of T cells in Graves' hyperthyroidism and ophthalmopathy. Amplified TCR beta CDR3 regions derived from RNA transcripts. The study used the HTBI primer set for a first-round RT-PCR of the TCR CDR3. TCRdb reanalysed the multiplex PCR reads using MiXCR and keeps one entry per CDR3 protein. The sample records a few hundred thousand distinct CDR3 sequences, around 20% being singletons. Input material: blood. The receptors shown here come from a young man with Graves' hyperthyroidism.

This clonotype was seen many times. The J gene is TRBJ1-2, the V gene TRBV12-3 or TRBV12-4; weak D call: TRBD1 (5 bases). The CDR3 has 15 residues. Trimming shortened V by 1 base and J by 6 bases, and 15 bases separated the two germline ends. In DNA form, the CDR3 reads TGTGCCAGCAGTTTAGTGAACCGGGTAGGGGATGGCTACACCTTC. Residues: CASSLVNRVGDGYTF.

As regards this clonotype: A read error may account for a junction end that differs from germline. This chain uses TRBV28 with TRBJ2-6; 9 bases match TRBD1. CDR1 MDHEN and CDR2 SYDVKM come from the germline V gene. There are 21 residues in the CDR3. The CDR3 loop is CAGSLWSPGTGRFSGANVLTF. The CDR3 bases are TGTGCCGGCAGTTTATGGTCCCCCGGGACAGGGCGATTTTCTGGGGCCAACGTCCTGACTTTC. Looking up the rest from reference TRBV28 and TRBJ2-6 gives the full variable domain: DVKVTQSSRYLVKRTGEKVFLECVQDMDHENMFWYRQDPGLGLRLIYFSYDVKMKEKGDIPEGYSVSREKKERFSLILESASTNQTSMYLCAGSLWSPGTGRFSGANVLTFGAGSRLTVL.

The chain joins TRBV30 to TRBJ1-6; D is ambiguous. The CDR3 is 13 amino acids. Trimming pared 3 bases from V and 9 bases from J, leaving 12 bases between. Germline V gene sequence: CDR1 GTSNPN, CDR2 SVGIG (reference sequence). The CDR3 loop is CAWRGGNGSPLHF. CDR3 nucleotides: TGTGCCTGGAGAGGAGGAAATGGTTCACCCCTCCACTTT.

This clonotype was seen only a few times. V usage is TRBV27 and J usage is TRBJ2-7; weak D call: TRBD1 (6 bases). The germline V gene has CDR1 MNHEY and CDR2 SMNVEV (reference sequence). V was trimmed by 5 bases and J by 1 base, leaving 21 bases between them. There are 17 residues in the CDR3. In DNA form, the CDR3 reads TGTGCCAGCAGTCTCTTCGGTCACAGGGTCATATCCTACGAGCAGTACTTC. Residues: CASSLFGHRVISYEQYF.

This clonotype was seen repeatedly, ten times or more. CDR3 bases: TGTGCCAGCAGTAAAGGGGGCTACGAGCAGTACTTC. The encoded protein is CASSKGGYEQYF. This sequence joins TRBV6-1 and TRBJ2-7; weak D call: TRBD1 (6 bases). V lost 5 bases to trimming and J lost 3 bases, with 8 bases between them. CDR1 MNHNS and CDR2 SASEGT come from the germline V gene. The CDR3 covers 12 residues.

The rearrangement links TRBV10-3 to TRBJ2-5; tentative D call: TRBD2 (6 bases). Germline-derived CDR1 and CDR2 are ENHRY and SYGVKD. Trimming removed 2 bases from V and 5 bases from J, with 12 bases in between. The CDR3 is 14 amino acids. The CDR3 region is CAISEVRGGETQYF. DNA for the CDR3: TGTGCCATCAGTGAGGTCCGGGGAGGTGAGACCCAGTACTTC.

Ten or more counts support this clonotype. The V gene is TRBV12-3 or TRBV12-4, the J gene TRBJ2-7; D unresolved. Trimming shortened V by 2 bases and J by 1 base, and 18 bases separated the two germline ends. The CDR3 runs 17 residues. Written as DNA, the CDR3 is TGTGCCAGCAGTTTAAAGATGACGGAGTTAGTTTCCTACGAGCAGTACTTC. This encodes CASSLKMTELVSYEQYF.

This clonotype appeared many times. Written as DNA, the CDR3 is TGTGCCAGCCGTTTGACATGGGCTAACACTGAAGCTTTCTTT. This sequence encodes CASRLTWANTEAFF. V gene TRBV19 combines with J gene TRBJ1-1, with D unresolved. The CDR3 consists of 14 residues. The V end lost 9 bases, the J end lost 2 bases, and 16 bases lay between the germline ends. CDR1 is LNHDA and CDR2 is SQIVND in the germline V gene (reference sequence).

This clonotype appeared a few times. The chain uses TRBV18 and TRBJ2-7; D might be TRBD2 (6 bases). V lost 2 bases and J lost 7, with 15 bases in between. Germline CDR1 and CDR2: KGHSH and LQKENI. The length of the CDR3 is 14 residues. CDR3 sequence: CASSPAGGAREQYF. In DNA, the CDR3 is TGTGCCAGCTCACCAGCAGGAGGGGCGCGAGAGCAGTACTTC.

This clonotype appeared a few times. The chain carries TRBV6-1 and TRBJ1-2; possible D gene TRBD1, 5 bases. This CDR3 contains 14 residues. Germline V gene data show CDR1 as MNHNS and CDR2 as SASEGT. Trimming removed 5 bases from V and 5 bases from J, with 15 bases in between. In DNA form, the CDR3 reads TGTGCCAGCAGTCCCTCAAGGAGGGGATATGGCTACACCTTC. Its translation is CASSPSRRGYGYTF.

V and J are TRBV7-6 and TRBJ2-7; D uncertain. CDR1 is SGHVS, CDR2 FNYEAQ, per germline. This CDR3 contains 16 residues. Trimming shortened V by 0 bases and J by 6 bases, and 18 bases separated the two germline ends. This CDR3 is CASSLARGDTFIEQYF. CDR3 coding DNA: TGTGCCAGCAGCTTAGCGCGAGGTGATACCTTCATCGAGCAGTACTTC.

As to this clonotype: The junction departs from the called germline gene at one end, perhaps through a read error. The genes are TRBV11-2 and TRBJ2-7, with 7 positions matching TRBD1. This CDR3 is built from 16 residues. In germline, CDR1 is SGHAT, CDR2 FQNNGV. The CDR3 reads CANSLQGSLSSYEQYF. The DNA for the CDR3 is TGCGCCAACAGCTTACAGGGGTCCCTAAGCTCCTACGAGCAGTACTTC.

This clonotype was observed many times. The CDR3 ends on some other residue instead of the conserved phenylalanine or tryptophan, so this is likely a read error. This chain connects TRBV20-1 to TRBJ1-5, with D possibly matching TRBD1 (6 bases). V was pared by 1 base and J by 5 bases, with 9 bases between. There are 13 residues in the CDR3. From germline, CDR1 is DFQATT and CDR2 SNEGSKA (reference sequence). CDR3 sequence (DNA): TGCAGTGCTAGAGGACAGGCCGATCAGCCCCAGCATCTT. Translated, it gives CSARGQADQPQHL.

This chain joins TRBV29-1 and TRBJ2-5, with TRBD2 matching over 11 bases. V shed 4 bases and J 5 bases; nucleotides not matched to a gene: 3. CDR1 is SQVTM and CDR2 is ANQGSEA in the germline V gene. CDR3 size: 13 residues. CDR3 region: CSVGRTSGETQYF. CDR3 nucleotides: TGCAGCGTTGGGCGGACTAGCGGGGAGACCCAGTACTTC.

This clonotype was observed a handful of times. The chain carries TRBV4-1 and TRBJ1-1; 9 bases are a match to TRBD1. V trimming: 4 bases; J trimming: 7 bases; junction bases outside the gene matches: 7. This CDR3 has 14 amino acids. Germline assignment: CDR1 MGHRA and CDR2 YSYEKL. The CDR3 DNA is TGCGCCAGCAGCCGTCAACAGGGGGCTGTTGAAGCTTTCTTT. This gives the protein CASSRQQGAVEAFF.

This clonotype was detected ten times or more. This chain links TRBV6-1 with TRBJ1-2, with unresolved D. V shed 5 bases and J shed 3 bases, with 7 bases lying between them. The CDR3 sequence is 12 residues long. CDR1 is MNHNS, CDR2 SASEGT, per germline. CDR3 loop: CASSRPYYGYTF. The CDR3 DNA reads TGTGCCAGCAGTCGGCCATACTATGGCTACACCTTC.

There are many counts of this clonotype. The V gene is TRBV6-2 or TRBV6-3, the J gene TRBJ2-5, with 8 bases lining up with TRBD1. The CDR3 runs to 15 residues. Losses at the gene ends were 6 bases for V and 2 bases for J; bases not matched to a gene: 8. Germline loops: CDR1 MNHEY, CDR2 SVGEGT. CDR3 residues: CASSPRGTGQETQYF. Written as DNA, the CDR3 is TGTGCCAGCAGCCCCCGGGGGACAGGACAAGAGACCCAGTACTTC.

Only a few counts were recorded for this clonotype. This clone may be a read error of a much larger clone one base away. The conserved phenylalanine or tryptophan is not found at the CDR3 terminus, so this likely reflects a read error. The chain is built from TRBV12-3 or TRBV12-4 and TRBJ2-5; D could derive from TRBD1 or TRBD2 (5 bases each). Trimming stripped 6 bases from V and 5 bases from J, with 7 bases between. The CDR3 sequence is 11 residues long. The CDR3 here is CASSREETQYL. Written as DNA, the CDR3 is TGTGCCAGCAGCAGGGAGGAGACCCAGTACCTC.